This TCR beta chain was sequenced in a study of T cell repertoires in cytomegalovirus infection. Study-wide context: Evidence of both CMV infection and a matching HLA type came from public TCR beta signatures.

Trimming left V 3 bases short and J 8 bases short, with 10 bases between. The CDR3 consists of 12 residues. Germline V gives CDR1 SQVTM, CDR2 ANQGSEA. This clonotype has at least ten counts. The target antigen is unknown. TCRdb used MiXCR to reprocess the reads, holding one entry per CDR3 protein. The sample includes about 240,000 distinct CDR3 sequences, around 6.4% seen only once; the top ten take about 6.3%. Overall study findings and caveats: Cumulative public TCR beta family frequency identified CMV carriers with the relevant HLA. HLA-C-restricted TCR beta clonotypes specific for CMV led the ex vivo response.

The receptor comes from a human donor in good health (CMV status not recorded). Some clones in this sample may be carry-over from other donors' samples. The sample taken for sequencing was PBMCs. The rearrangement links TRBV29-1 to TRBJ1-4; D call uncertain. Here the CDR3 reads CSVEEQGEKLFF. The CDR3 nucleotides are TGCAGCGTTGAGGAACAAGGGGAAAAACTGTTTTTT.